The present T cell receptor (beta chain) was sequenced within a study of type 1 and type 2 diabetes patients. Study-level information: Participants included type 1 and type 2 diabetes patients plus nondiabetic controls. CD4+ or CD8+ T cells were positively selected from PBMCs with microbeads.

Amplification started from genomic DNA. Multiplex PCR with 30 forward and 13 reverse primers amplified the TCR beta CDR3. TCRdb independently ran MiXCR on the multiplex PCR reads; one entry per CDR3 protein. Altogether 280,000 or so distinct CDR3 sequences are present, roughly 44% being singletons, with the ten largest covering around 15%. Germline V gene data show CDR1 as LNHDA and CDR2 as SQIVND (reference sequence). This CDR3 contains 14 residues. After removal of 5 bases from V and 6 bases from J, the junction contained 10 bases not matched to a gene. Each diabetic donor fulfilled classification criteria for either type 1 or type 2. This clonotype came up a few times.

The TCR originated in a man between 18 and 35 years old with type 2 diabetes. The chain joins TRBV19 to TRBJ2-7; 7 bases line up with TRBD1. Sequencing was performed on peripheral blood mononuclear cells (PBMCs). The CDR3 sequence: CASSARQGPFEQYF. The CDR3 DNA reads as TGTGCCAGTAGTGCCCGACAGGGACCTTTCGAGCAGTACTTC.